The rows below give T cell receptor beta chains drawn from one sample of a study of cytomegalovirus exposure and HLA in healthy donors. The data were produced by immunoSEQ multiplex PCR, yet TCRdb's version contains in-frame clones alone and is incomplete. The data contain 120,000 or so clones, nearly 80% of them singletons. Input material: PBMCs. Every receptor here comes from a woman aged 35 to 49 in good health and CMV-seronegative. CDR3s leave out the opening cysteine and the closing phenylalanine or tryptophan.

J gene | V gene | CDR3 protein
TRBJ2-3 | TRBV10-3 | ATSGTGTTDTQY
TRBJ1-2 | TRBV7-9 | SSSLPHETDYGYT
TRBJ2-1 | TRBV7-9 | SSSVIKGGSYNEQF
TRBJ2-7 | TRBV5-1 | ASSITSRTYEQY
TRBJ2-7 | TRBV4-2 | ASSHDVGGRYEQY
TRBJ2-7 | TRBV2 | ASSEFSDEQY
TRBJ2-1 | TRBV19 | ASSTRLAGKGNEQF
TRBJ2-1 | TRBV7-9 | ASSLASVEVLF
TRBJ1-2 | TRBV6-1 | ASSVLRRGGDGYT
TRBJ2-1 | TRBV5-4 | ASSLDQGANEQF
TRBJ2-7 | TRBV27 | ASRGQGSFYEQY
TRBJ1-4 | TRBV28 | ASKTGGSEKLF
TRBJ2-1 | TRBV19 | ASSMGDRRNEQF
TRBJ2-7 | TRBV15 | ATSRDPSSEQY
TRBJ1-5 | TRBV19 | ASTYGINQPQH
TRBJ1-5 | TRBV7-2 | ASGSRGRQPQH
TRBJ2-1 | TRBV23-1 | ASSHGLAGEIYNEQF
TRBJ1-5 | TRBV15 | ATSRELGNQPQH
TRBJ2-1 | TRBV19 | ASSDPLAGGFNEQF
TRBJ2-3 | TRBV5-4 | ASSLQGADTQY
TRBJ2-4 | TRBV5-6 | ASGWGVENSQY
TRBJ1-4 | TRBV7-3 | PSITVREKLF
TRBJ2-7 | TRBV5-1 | ASSRSHVELTHYEQY
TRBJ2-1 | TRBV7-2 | ASSSRRDSYNEQF
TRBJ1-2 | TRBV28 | ASHKGSDGRFYGYT
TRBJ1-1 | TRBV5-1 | ASSSYGEDTEAF
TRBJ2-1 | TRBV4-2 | ASSQDRLGLAGGRLYNEQF
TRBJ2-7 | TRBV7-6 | ASSLGSDRGREQY
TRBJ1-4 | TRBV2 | ASTTGNNEKLF
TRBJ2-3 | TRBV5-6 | ASSLDLAADTQY
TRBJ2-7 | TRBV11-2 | ASSFVPRAYEQY
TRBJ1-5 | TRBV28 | ASSGTGGMSQPQH
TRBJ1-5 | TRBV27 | ASSSGQGLGRPQH
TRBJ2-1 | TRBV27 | ASRIADFSYNEQF
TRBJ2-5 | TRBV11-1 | ASRLEVTGGETQY
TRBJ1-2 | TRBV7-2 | ASRQGLMVGYT
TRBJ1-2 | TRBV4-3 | ASSQLRGGLDGYT
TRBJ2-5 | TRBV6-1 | ASSEGTVQETQY
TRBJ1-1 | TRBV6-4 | ASSDPGGDAF
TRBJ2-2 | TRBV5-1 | ASSSTGGAYTGELF